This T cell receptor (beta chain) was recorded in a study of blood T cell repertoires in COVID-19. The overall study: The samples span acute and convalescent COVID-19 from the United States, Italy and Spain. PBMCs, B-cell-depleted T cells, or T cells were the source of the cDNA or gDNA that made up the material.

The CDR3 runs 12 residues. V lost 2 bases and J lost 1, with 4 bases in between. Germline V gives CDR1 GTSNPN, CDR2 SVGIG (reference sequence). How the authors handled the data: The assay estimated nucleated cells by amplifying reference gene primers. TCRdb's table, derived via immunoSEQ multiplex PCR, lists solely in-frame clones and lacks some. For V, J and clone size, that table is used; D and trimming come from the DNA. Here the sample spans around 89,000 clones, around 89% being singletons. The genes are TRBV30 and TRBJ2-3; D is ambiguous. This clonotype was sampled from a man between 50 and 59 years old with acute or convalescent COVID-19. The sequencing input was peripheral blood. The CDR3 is CAWSPGTDTQYF. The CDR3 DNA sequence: TGTGCCTGGAGTCCAGGCACAGATACGCAGTATTTT.